These T cell receptor beta chains were read from a single sample in a study of shared clonotypes between healthy human individuals. Sequencing was performed with immunoSEQ multiplex PCR; in TCRdb, only in-frame clones are kept and a portion is missing. There are about 2 million clones in the sample; over 85% occur only once, and roughly 1% lies in the top ten. Sequencing was carried out using naive CD8+ T cells sorted from blood. The receptors originated from a man between 18 and 29 years old in good health. Both conserved end residues are part of each CDR3. Each record gives: J gene, V gene, D gene, clone size, CDR3 DNA, CDR3 protein. A D gene is named only where the DNA matches it firmly. Expanded clones are given a class, and other clones once, few, many or no size at all.

J gene: TRBJ2-7
V gene: TRBV27
D gene: -
clone size: -
CDR3 DNA: TGTGCCAGCAGTTTATCCCCGTACTACGAGCAGTACTTC
CDR3 protein: CASSLSPYYEQYF

J gene: TRBJ2-7
V gene: TRBV28
D gene: -
clone size: -
CDR3 DNA: TGTGCCAGCACCCCGTCGGGGGCTGGCGAGCAGTACTTC
CDR3 protein: CASTPSGAGEQYF

J gene: TRBJ2-5
V gene: TRBV11-2
D gene: -
clone size: -
CDR3 DNA: TGTGCCAGCAGCCTAATTAGCGGCTCGGAGACCCAGTACTTC
CDR3 protein: CASSLISGSETQYF

J gene: TRBJ2-7
V gene: TRBV19
D gene: TRBD2
clone size: -
CDR3 DNA: TGTGCCAGTAGTAAACTAGCGGGATACCCCTACGAGCAGTACTTC
CDR3 protein: CASSKLAGYPYEQYF

J gene: TRBJ1-2
V gene: TRBV7-9
D gene: -
clone size: -
CDR3 DNA: TGTGCCCTTCGTACGGAACAGGCCTATGGCTACACCTTC
CDR3 protein: CALRTEQAYGYTF

J gene: TRBJ2-2
V gene: TRBV4-1
D gene: TRBD1
clone size: -
CDR3 DNA: TGCGCCAGCAGCCCAGGGGGTGGGGTCCCGTTCTCGGGCCCGAACACCGGGGAGCTGTTTTTT
CDR3 protein: CASSPGGGVPFSGPNTGELFF

J gene: TRBJ2-7
V gene: TRBV14
D gene: -
clone size: -
CDR3 DNA: TGTGCCAGCAGCCAAGACCTTGGACAGTACGAGCAGTACTTC
CDR3 protein: CASSQDLGQYEQYF

J gene: TRBJ2-3
V gene: TRBV5-6
D gene: TRBD2
clone size: -
CDR3 DNA: TGTGCCAGCAGCTTGGCCGGGGGGTCGACGATAGATACGCAGTATTTT
CDR3 protein: CASSLAGGSTIDTQYF

J gene: TRBJ2-7
V gene: TRBV7-2
D gene: -
clone size: -
CDR3 DNA: TGTGCCAGCAGGCAGGGAGGACTCCTCGAGCAGTACTTC
CDR3 protein: CASRQGGLLEQYF

J gene: TRBJ2-7
V gene: TRBV13
D gene: TRBD1
clone size: -
CDR3 DNA: TGTGCCAGCAGCTTAAACCCGGGACAGGGTTACGAGCAGTACTTC
CDR3 protein: CASSLNPGQGYEQYF

J gene: TRBJ1-1
V gene: TRBV9
D gene: TRBD1
clone size: -
CDR3 DNA: TGTGCCAGCAGCCCGACAGGGGGGGCCACTGAAGCTTTCTTT
CDR3 protein: CASSPTGGATEAFF

J gene: TRBJ2-7
V gene: TRBV28
D gene: -
clone size: -
CDR3 DNA: TGTGCCAGCAGTCCCCAGGGGGGAGGGCGGGACTACGAGCAGTACTTC
CDR3 protein: CASSPQGGGRDYEQYF

J gene: TRBJ2-7
V gene: TRBV10-1
D gene: -
clone size: -
CDR3 DNA: TGCGCCAGCAGCCAGGGGAGAGGGTACGAGCAGTACTTC
CDR3 protein: CASSQGRGYEQYF

J gene: TRBJ2-7
V gene: TRBV7-8
D gene: -
clone size: -
CDR3 DNA: TGTGCCAGCAGCTTAGCCGACTACGAGCAGTACTTC
CDR3 protein: CASSLADYEQYF

J gene: TRBJ1-1
V gene: TRBV6-1
D gene: -
clone size: once
CDR3 DNA: TGTGCCAGCAGTGACGGGGTTGGAGGCACTGAAGCTTTCTTT
CDR3 protein: CASSDGVGGTEAFF

J gene: TRBJ1-2
V gene: TRBV28
D gene: -
clone size: -
CDR3 DNA: TGTGCCAGCAGTTTCGGGAGGTATTATAACTATGGCTACACCTTC
CDR3 protein: CASSFGRYYNYGYTF

J gene: TRBJ2-7
V gene: TRBV5-6
D gene: -
clone size: -
CDR3 DNA: TGTGCCAGCAGCCCAGGGAACACCTACGAGCAGTACTTC
CDR3 protein: CASSPGNTYEQYF

J gene: TRBJ2-7
V gene: TRBV7-9
D gene: -
clone size: -
CDR3 DNA: TGTGCCAGCAGCTTAATAGGGCTAGGGGACTACGAGCAGTACTTC
CDR3 protein: CASSLIGLGDYEQYF

J gene: TRBJ2-3
V gene: TRBV5-6
D gene: TRBD2
clone size: -
CDR3 DNA: TGTGCCAGCAGCGGCCTAGCGGGGGGGCACACAGATACGCAGTATTTT
CDR3 protein: CASSGLAGGHTDTQYF

J gene: TRBJ1-1
V gene: TRBV29-1
D gene: -
clone size: -
CDR3 DNA: TGCAGCGTTGAAGAACAGGGTTTCATTGAAGCTTTCTTT
CDR3 protein: CSVEEQGFIEAFF

J gene: TRBJ1-6
V gene: TRBV30
D gene: TRBD1
clone size: -
CDR3 DNA: TGTGCCTGGGGAACAGGGGTAGGGTCCTATAATTCACCCCTCCACTTT
CDR3 protein: CAWGTGVGSYNSPLHF

J gene: TRBJ2-7
V gene: TRBV27
D gene: TRBD1
clone size: -
CDR3 DNA: TGTGCCAGCAGTTTGGGACAGGGGGTTGGGGAGCAGTACTTC
CDR3 protein: CASSLGQGVGEQYF

J gene: TRBJ1-2
V gene: TRBV5-4
D gene: TRBD1
clone size: -
CDR3 DNA: TGTGCCAGCAGCTCGTCCGGGACAGTCTATGGCTACACCTTC
CDR3 protein: CASSSSGTVYGYTF

J gene: TRBJ1-4
V gene: TRBV15
D gene: -
clone size: -
CDR3 DNA: TGTGCCACCAGCAGAGGACAGTCGAGTGAAAAACTGTTTTTT
CDR3 protein: CATSRGQSSEKLFF

J gene: TRBJ2-5
V gene: TRBV11-2
D gene: TRBD1
clone size: -
CDR3 DNA: TGTGCCAGCAGCCCTTACCCGGACAGGGAAGAGACCCAGTACTTC
CDR3 protein: CASSPYPDREETQYF

J gene: TRBJ2-7
V gene: TRBV6-6
D gene: TRBD2
clone size: -
CDR3 DNA: TGTGCCAGCAGTTACCGGACTAGTATCTACGAGCAGTACTTC
CDR3 protein: CASSYRTSIYEQYF

J gene: TRBJ1-3
V gene: TRBV7-9
D gene: -
clone size: -
CDR3 DNA: TGTGCCAGCAGCCCATCTGGACAGATCTCTGGAAACACCATATATTTT
CDR3 protein: CASSPSGQISGNTIYF

J gene: TRBJ2-7
V gene: TRBV4-1
D gene: -
clone size: -
CDR3 DNA: TGCGCCAGTTCTTGGGGGGGGACAGGCGAGCAGTACTTC
CDR3 protein: CASSWGGTGEQYF

J gene: TRBJ2-5
V gene: TRBV18
D gene: TRBD2
clone size: -
CDR3 DNA: TGTGCCAGCTCACCAGGACTAGCGGAGGGAGCACAAGAGACCCAGTACTTC
CDR3 protein: CASSPGLAEGAQETQYF

J gene: TRBJ2-7
V gene: TRBV11-2
D gene: TRBD2
clone size: -
CDR3 DNA: TGTGCCAGCAGCTTAGGCCCCACGGGACTAGCGATCGCCTACGAGCAGTACTTC
CDR3 protein: CASSLGPTGLAIAYEQYF

J gene: TRBJ2-7
V gene: TRBV6-5
D gene: TRBD2
clone size: -
CDR3 DNA: TGTGCCAGCAGTTATGGGACTACCTACGAGCAGTACTTC
CDR3 protein: CASSYGTTYEQYF

J gene: TRBJ2-3
V gene: TRBV19
D gene: -
clone size: -
CDR3 DNA: TGTGCCAGTAGTCCATTGGGATACACAGATACGCAGTATTTT
CDR3 protein: CASSPLGYTDTQYF

J gene: TRBJ2-3
V gene: TRBV5-1
D gene: -
clone size: -
CDR3 DNA: TGCGCCAGCGGGCGGGTGGGGGATACGCAGTATTTT
CDR3 protein: CASGRVGDTQYF

J gene: TRBJ1-4
V gene: TRBV19
D gene: -
clone size: -
CDR3 DNA: TGTGCCAGTAGCCCCCGATCCGGGTACAATGAAAAACTGTTTTTT
CDR3 protein: CASSPRSGYNEKLFF

J gene: TRBJ2-1
V gene: TRBV19
D gene: -
clone size: -
CDR3 DNA: TGTGCCAGTAGTGATCTGTTGGGGGATGAGCAGTTCTTC
CDR3 protein: CASSDLLGDEQFF

J gene: TRBJ1-2
V gene: TRBV25-1
D gene: TRBD1
clone size: -
CDR3 DNA: TGTGCCAGCAGTGAATATGGTGGGACAGGGCCCTATGGCTACACCTTC
CDR3 protein: CASSEYGGTGPYGYTF

J gene: TRBJ2-6
V gene: TRBV7-9
D gene: TRBD2
clone size: -
CDR3 DNA: TGTGCCAGCAGCCCCCCCGGGACTAGCGATTATAGGGCCAACGTCCTGACTTTC
CDR3 protein: CASSPPGTSDYRANVLTF

J gene: TRBJ2-3
V gene: TRBV9
D gene: TRBD1
clone size: -
CDR3 DNA: TGTGCCAGCAGCGTATGGGACAGGGGGCGCGCAGATACGCAGTATTTT
CDR3 protein: CASSVWDRGRADTQYF

J gene: TRBJ1-2
V gene: TRBV2
D gene: -
clone size: -
CDR3 DNA: TGTGCCAGCACTGATAGGGAGGTGTACAGAGACTATGGCTACACCTTC
CDR3 protein: CASTDREVYRDYGYTF

J gene: TRBJ2-7
V gene: TRBV28
D gene: -
clone size: -
CDR3 DNA: TGTGCCAGCAGTTTGGAGGGGAGTAGCTACGAGCAGTACTTC
CDR3 protein: CASSLEGSSYEQYF

J gene: TRBJ2-7
V gene: TRBV2
D gene: -
clone size: -
CDR3 DNA: TGTGCCAGCAGCCCCGAGGCAGGGAGCTCCTACGAGCAGTACTTC
CDR3 protein: CASSPEAGSSYEQYF

J gene: TRBJ1-1
V gene: TRBV19
D gene: TRBD1
clone size: -
CDR3 DNA: TGTGCCAGTAGTTTGGGACAGATCACTGAAGCTTTCTTT
CDR3 protein: CASSLGQITEAFF

J gene: TRBJ2-3
V gene: TRBV2
D gene: -
clone size: -
CDR3 DNA: TGTGCCAGCAGTGGACTGGGGAGCACAGATACGCAGTATTTT
CDR3 protein: CASSGLGSTDTQYF

J gene: TRBJ2-5
V gene: TRBV4-1
D gene: TRBD1
clone size: -
CDR3 DNA: TGCGCCAGCAGCCAATTGCCGGGACAGCAACAAGAGACCCAGTACTTC
CDR3 protein: CASSQLPGQQQETQYF

J gene: TRBJ2-1
V gene: TRBV5-4
D gene: TRBD2
clone size: -
CDR3 DNA: TGTGCCACGGCCGGGCTAGCGGGAGGGCCGGGACTGGTATGGTTCTTC
CDR3 protein: CATAGLAGGPGLVWFF

J gene: TRBJ2-2
V gene: TRBV6-6
D gene: -
clone size: -
CDR3 DNA: TGTGCCAGCAGTTACTGGCCGGGGACTTCGGCCGGGGAGCTGTTTTTT
CDR3 protein: CASSYWPGTSAGELFF

J gene: TRBJ2-3
V gene: TRBV5-4
D gene: TRBD1
clone size: -
CDR3 DNA: TGTGCCAGCAGCTTTAGACAGGGGGCAGATACGCAGTATTTT
CDR3 protein: CASSFRQGADTQYF

J gene: TRBJ2-2
V gene: TRBV27
D gene: TRBD1
clone size: once
CDR3 DNA: TGTGCCAGCAGTGACCACTTGACAGGGGCGCCCGGGGAGCTGTTTTTT
CDR3 protein: CASSDHLTGAPGELFF

J gene: TRBJ1-2
V gene: TRBV20-1
D gene: TRBD1
clone size: -
CDR3 DNA: TGCAGTGCTGGGACAGGGGGTGGCTACACCTTC
CDR3 protein: CSAGTGGGYTF

J gene: TRBJ2-7
V gene: TRBV29-1
D gene: -
clone size: once
CDR3 DNA: TGCAGCGTTGGACAGGGACTAACCTACGAGCAGTACTTC
CDR3 protein: CSVGQGLTYEQYF

J gene: TRBJ2-3
V gene: TRBV5-1
D gene: -
clone size: -
CDR3 DNA: TGCGCCAGCAGGCAAGGGGGAGGGAGCACAGATACGCAGTATTTT
CDR3 protein: CASRQGGGSTDTQYF

J gene: TRBJ2-2
V gene: TRBV10-1
D gene: -
clone size: -
CDR3 DNA: TGCGCCAGCAGTGATTTTCCCGGGGAGCTGTTTTTT
CDR3 protein: CASSDFPGELFF

J gene: TRBJ2-7
V gene: TRBV30
D gene: -
clone size: -
CDR3 DNA: TGTGCCTGGAGTGTACATGGGTACGAGCAGTACTTC
CDR3 protein: CAWSVHGYEQYF

J gene: TRBJ2-6
V gene: TRBV4-1
D gene: -
clone size: -
CDR3 DNA: TGCGCCAGCAGCCAAAACGGGGCCAACGTCCTGACTTTC
CDR3 protein: CASSQNGANVLTF

J gene: TRBJ2-2
V gene: TRBV7-3
D gene: -
clone size: -
CDR3 DNA: TGTGCCAGCAGCTTCTCCCTGGCGGGGATGAACACCGGGGAGCTGTTTTTT
CDR3 protein: CASSFSLAGMNTGELFF

J gene: TRBJ1-2
V gene: TRBV6-1
D gene: TRBD1
clone size: -
CDR3 DNA: TGTGCCAGCAGTACCCCGGGACAGGGATATGGCTACACCTTC
CDR3 protein: CASSTPGQGYGYTF

J gene: TRBJ2-7
V gene: TRBV2
D gene: -
clone size: few
CDR3 DNA: TGTGCCAGCAGTGGATCCTTGGACGAGCAGTACTTC
CDR3 protein: CASSGSLDEQYF

J gene: TRBJ2-1
V gene: TRBV27
D gene: TRBD2
clone size: once
CDR3 DNA: TGTGCCAGCAGTTTATCGGGCGGGGGGGCCTATAATGAGCAGTTCTTC
CDR3 protein: CASSLSGGGAYNEQFF

J gene: TRBJ1-2
V gene: TRBV27
D gene: TRBD1
clone size: -
CDR3 DNA: TGTGCCAGCAGTTTATTAGGACAGGGGACCTATGGCTACACCTTC
CDR3 protein: CASSLLGQGTYGYTF

J gene: TRBJ2-7
V gene: TRBV28
D gene: -
clone size: -
CDR3 DNA: TGTGCCAGCAGTTTTCGAGAGTCCCGTAACCCCTACGAGCAGTACTTC
CDR3 protein: CASSFRESRNPYEQYF